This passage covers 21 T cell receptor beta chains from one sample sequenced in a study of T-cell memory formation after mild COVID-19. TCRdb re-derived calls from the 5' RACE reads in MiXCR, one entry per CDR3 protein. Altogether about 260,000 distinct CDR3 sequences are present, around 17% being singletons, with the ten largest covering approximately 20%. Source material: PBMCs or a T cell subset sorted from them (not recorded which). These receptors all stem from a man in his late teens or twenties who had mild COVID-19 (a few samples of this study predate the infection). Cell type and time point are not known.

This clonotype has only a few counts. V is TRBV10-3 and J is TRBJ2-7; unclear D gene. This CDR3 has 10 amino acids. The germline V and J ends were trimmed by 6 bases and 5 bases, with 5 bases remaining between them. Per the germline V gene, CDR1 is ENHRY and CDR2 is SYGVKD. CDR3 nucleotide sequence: TGTGCCATCAGGGGCGACGAGCAGTACGTC. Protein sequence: CAIRGDEQYV.

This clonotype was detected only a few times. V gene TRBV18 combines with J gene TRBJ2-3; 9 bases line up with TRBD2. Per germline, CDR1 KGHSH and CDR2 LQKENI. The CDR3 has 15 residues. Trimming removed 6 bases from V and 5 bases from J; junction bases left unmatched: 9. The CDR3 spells CASSPSASGEDTQYF. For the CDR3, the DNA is TGTGCCAGCTCTCCCTCTGCTAGCGGGGAAGATACGCAGTATTTT.

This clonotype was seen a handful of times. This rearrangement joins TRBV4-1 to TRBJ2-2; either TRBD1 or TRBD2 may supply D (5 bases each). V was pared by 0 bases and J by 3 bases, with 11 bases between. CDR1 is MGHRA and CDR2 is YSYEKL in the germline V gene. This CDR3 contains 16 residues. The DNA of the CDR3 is TGCGCCAGCAGCCAAGAGGGGCAGGGAGACACCGGGGAGCTGTTTTTT. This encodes CASSQEGQGDTGELFF.

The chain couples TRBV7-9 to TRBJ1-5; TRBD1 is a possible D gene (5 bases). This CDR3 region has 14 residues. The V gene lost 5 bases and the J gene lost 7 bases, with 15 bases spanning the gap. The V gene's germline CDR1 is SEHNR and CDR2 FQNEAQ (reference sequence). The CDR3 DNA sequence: TGTGCCAGCAGCCCCACGGGGGTAGGCCAGCCCCAGCATTTT. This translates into CASSPTGVGQPQHF. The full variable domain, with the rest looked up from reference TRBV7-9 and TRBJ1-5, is DTGVSQNPRHKITKRGQNVTFRCDPISEHNRLYWYRQTLGQGPEFLTYFQNEAQLEKSRLLSDRFSAERPKGSFSTLEIQRTEQGDSAMYLCASSPTGVGQPQHFGDGTRLSIL.

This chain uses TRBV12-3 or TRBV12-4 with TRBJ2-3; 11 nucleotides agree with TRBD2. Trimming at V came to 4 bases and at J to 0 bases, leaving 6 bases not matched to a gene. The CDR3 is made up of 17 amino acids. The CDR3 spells CASSSTSGEASTDTQYF. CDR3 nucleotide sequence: TGTGCCAGCAGTTCGACTAGCGGGGAAGCCAGCACAGATACGCAGTATTTT.

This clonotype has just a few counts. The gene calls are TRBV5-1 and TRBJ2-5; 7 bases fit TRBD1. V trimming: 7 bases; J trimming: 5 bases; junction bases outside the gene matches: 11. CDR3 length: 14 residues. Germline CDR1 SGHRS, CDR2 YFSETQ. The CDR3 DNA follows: TGCGCCAGCCGCCCTCACAGGGGCTACGAGACCCAGTACTTC. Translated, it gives CASRPHRGYETQYF. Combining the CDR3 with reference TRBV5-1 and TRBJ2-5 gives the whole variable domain KAGVTQTPRYLIKTRGQQVTLSCSPISGHRSVSWYQQTPGQGLQFLFEYFSETQRNKGNFPGRFSGRQFSNSRSEMNVSTLELGDSALYLCASRPHRGYETQYFGPGTRLLVL.

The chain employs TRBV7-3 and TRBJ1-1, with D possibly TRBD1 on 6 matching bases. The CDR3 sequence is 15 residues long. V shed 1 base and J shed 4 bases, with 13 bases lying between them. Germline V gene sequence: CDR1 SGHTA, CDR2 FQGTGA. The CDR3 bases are TGTGCCAGCAGCTTAAATCCCGGCAGGGGCACTGAAGCTTTCTTT. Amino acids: CASSLNPGRGTEAFF.

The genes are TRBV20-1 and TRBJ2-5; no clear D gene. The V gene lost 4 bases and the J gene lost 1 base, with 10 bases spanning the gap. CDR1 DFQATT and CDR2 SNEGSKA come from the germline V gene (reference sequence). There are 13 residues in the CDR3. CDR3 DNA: TGCAGTGCTACGAGACCCGGCCAAGAGACCCAGTACTTC. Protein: CSATRPGQETQYF.

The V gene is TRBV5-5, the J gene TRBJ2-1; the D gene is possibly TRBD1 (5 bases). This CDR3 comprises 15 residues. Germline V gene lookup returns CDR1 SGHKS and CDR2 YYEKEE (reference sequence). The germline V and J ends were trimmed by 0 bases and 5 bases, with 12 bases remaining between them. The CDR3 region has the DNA TGTGCCAGCAGCTTGGCAGGGTTGGTACACAATGAGCAGTTCTTC. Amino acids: CASSLAGLVHNEQFF.

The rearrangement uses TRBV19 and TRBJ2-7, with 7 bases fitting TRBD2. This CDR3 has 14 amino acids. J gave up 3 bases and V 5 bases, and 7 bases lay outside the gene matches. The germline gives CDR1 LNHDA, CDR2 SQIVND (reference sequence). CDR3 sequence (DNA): TGTGCCAGTAGTCGTGCGGGGGACCTCTACGAGCAGTACTTC. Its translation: CASSRAGDLYEQYF.

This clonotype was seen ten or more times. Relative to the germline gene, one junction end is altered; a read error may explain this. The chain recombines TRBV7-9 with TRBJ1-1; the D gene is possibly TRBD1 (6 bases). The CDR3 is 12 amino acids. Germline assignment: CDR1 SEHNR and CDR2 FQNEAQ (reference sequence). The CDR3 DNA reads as TGCGCCAGCAGCCTCAGGGGCACTGAAGCTTTCTTT. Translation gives CASSLRGTEAFF.

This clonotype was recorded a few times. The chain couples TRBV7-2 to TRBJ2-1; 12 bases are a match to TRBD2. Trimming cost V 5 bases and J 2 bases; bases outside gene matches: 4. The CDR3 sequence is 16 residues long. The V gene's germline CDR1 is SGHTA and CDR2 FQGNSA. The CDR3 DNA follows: TGTGCCAGCAGCATTGCTAGCGGGGGGGCCTACAATGAGCAGTTCTTC. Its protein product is CASSIASGGAYNEQFF.

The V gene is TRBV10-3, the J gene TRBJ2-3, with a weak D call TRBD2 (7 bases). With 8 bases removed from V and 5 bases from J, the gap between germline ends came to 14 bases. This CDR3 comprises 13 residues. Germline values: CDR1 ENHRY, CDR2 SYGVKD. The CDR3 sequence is CAIGGGAKDTQYF. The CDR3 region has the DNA TGTGCCATCGGGGGGGGGGCCAAAGATACGCAGTATTTT.

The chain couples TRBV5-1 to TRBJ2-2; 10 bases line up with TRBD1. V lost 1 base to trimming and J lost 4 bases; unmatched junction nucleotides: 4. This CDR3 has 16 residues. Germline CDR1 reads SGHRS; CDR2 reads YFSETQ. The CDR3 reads CASSLSGTGVTGELFF. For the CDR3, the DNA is TGCGCCAGCAGCTTGTCCGGGACAGGGGTCACCGGGGAGCTGTTTTTT.

The CDR3 DNA sequence: TGTGCCAGCCTTCCCGGGGGGTCAGAGACCCAGTACTTC. Translating gives CASLPGGSETQYF. The V and J genes are TRBV5-5 and TRBJ2-5; 7 bases are shared with TRBD2. J lost 4 bases, V lost 7 bases, and 7 bases had no gene match. Germline V gives CDR1 SGHKS, CDR2 YYEKEE (reference sequence). This CDR3 region has 13 residues.

The CDR3 is CASIQGGYYNEQFF. The CDR3 DNA reads as TGTGCCAGCATCCAGGGGGGCTACTACAATGAGCAGTTCTTC. V gene TRBV12-3 or TRBV12-4 combines with J gene TRBJ2-1, with D possibly being TRBD1 (7 bases). V was pared by 7 bases and J by 3 bases, with 13 bases between. The CDR3 loop spans 14 amino acids.

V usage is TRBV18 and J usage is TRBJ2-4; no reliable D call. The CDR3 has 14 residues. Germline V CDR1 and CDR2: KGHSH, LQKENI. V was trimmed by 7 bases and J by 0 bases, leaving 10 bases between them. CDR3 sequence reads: CASFSDRAKNIQYF. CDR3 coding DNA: TGTGCCAGCTTCTCAGACCGAGCCAAAAACATTCAGTACTTC.

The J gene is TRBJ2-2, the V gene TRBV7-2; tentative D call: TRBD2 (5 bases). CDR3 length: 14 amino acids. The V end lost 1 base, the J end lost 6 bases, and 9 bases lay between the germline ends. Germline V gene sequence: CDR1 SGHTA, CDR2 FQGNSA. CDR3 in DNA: TGTGCCAGCAGCTTAGTACCGCGGGCCGGGGAGCTGTTTTTT. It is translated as CASSLVPRAGELFF. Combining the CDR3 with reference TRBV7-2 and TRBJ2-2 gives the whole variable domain GAGVSQSPSNKVTEKGKDVELRCDPISGHTALYWYRQSLGQGLEFLIYFQGNSAPDKSGLPSDRFSAERTGGSVSTLTIQRTQQEDSAVYLCASSLVPRAGELFFGEGSRLTVL.

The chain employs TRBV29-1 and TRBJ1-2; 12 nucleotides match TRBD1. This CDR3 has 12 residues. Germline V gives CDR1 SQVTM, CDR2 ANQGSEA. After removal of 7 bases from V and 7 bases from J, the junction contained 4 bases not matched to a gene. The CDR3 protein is CSAGDRGLGYTF. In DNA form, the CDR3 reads TGCAGCGCTGGGGACAGGGGGCTTGGCTACACCTTC.

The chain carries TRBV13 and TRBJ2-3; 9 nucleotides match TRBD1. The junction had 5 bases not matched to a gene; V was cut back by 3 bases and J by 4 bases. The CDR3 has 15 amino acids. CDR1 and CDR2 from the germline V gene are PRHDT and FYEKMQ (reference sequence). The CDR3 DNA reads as TGTGCCAGCAGCTTGCGGGGACAGGGTTCAGATACGCAGTATTTT. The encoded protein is CASSLRGQGSDTQYF.

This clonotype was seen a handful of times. CDR3 nucleotide sequence: TGTGCCAGCAGTCGAACTAGCGGGGATTACAATGAGCAGTTCTTC. It yields the protein CASSRTSGDYNEQFF. V gene TRBV12-3 or TRBV12-4 combines with J gene TRBJ2-1, with 10 bases fitting TRBD2. V lost 5 bases, J lost 4 bases, and 5 bases stayed unmatched. CDR3 length equals 15 residues.